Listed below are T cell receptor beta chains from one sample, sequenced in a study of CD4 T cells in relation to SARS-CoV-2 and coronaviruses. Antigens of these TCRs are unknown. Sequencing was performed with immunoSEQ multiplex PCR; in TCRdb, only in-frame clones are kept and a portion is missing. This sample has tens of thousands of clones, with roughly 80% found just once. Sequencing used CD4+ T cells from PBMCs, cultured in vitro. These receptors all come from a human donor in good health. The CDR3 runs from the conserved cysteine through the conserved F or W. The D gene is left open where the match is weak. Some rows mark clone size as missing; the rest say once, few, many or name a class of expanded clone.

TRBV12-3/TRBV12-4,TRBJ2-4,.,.,TGTGCCAGCAGTTTTGGCGGGCTAAACATTCAGTACTTC,CASSFGGLNIQYF
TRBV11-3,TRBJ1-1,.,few,TGTGCCAGCAGCTTAGATTTTGACAGGAACACTGAAGCTTTCTTT,CASSLDFDRNTEAFF
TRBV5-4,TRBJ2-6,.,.,TGTGCCAGCAGCTTAAGGGCGCCCTTCTCTGGGGCCAACGTCCTGACTTTC,CASSLRAPFSGANVLTF
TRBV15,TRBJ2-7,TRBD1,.,TGTGCCACCAGCAGAGTTCAGGGGGCTGCAGCAAGCGAGCAGTACTTC,CATSRVQGAAASEQYF
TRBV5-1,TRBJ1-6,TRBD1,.,TGCGCCAGCAGCTCAGGACAGGACTATTCACCCCTCCACTTT,CASSSGQDYSPLHF
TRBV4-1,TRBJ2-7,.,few,TGCGCCAGCAGCCAAGGACAGGAGACTTACGAGCAGTACTTC,CASSQGQETYEQYF
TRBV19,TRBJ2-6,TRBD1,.,TGTGCCAGTAGTATCGGGACAGGGCGTTTGCGAGCTGGGGCCAACGTCCTGACTTTC,CASSIGTGRLRAGANVLTF
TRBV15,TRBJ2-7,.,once,TGTGCCACCAGCAGAGATCTGGAGGGGTACGAGCAGTACTTC,CATSRDLEGYEQYF
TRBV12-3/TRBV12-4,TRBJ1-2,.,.,TGTGCCAGCAGTACACCAGGGAGGCATGGCTACACCTTC,CASSTPGRHGYTF
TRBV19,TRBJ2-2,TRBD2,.,TGTGCCAGTACCGATAGCGGGAGGGCTCTTGCCGGGGAGCTGTTTTTT,CASTDSGRALAGELFF
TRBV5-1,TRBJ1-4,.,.,TGCGCCAGCAGCTCACTACCGGATGTTAATGAAAAACTGTTTTTT,CASSSLPDVNEKLFF
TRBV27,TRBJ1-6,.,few,TGTGCCAGCAGTTTAGGCAGGCGAGAATCACCCCTCCACTTT,CASSLGRRESPLHF
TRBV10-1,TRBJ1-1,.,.,TGCGCCAGCAGTGTTTCACCAGGGCAGTCTGAAGCTTTCTTT,CASSVSPGQSEAFF
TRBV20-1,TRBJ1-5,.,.,TGCAGTGCTAGTTATCGGGGCAATCAGCCCCAGCATTTT,CSASYRGNQPQHF
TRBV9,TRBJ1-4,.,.,TGTGCCAGCAGCGAGGGGGGGGGTAATGAAAAACTGTTTTTT,CASSEGGGNEKLFF
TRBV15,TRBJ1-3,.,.,TGTGCCACCAGCCGTGTCGGAAACACCATATATTTT,CATSRVGNTIYF
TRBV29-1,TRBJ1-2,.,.,TGCAGCGTTGGGCCTCCTTTGACAGATTTGACCTATGGCTACACCTTC,CSVGPPLTDLTYGYTF
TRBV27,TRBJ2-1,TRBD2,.,TGTGCCAGCACGTCACTAGCGGGGGGTTACAATGAGCAGTTCTTC,CASTSLAGGYNEQFF
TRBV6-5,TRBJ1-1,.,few,TGTGCCAGCAGTTACGAGCCAAAGGGGGACACTGAAGCTTTCTTT,CASSYEPKGDTEAFF
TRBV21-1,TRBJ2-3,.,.,TGTGCCAGCAGGGAACGGGGCAGGGACAGCCTCTGGACTAGCGGGAGTGGAACAGATACGCAGTATTTT,CASRERGRDSLWTSGSGTDTQYF
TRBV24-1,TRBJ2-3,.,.,TGTGCCACCAGTGATTTGCAATCTTCCGGCGGAGGGGATACGCAGTATTTT,CATSDLQSSGGGDTQYF
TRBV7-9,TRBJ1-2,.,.,TGTGCCAGCAGCCCCGCCGGGACTCAGGGCTACACCTTC,CASSPAGTQGYTF
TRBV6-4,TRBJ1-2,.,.,TGTGCCAGCAGTGACTTTGAGGGGGTCAACGATGGCTACACCTTC,CASSDFEGVNDGYTF
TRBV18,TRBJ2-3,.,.,TGTGCCAGCTCACCGTACGGGGATACGCAGTATTTT,CASSPYGDTQYF
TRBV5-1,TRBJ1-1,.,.,TGCGCCAGCAGCCTAACGGGTTGGAACACTGAAGCTTTCTTT,CASSLTGWNTEAFF
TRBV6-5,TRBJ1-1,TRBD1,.,TGTGCCAGCACCAACGGACAGGAATACACTGAAGCTTTCTTT,CASTNGQEYTEAFF
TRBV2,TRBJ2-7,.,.,TGTGCCAGCAGAGGGTGGGCAGGGAACCCCTACGAGCAGTACTTC,CASRGWAGNPYEQYF
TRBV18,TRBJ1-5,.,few,TGTGCCAGCTCACCAGGGACGGGCAGGGTGTCTCAGCCCCAGCATTTT,CASSPGTGRVSQPQHF
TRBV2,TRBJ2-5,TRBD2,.,TGTGCCAGCCACCCGGGGGGGGGCAGGGGAGAGACCCAGTACTTC,CASHPGGGRGETQYF